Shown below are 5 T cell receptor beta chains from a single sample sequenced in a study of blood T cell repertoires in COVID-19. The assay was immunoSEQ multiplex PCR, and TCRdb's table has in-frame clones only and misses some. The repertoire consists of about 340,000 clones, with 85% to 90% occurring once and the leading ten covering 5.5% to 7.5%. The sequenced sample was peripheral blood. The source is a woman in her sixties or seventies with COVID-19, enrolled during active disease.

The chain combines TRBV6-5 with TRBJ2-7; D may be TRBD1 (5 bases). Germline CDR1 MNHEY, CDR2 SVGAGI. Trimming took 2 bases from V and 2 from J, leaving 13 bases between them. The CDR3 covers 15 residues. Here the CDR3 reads CASSYVKGSAYEQYF. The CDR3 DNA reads TGTGCCAGCAGTTACGTTAAGGGGTCCGCCTACGAGCAGTACTTC.

The CDR3 DNA reads as TGTGCCTTGGACAGGGCTAAAGAGTATTTT. It encodes CALDRAKEYF. This sequence joins TRBV24-1 and TRBJ2-3; the match to TRBD1 covers 8 bases. Germline CDR1 and CDR2: KGHDR and SFDVKD. The CDR3 totals 10 residues. The trim removed 12 bases at V and 13 bases at J, leaving 8 bases unmatched.

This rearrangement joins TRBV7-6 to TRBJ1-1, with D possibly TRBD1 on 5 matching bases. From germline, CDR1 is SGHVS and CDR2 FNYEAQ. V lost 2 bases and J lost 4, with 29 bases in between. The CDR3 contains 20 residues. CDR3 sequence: CASSLPPDWVRVFNSTEAFF. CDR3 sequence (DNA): TGTGCCAGCAGCTTACCCCCAGATTGGGTCAGGGTGTTTAATAGCACTGAAGCTTTCTTT.

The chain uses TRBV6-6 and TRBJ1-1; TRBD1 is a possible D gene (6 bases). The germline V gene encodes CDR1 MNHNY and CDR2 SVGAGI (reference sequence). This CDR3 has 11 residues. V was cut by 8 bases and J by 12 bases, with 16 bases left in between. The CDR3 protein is CASEGFRGTFF. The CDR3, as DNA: TGTGCCAGCGAGGGGTTCAGGGGAACTTTCTTT.

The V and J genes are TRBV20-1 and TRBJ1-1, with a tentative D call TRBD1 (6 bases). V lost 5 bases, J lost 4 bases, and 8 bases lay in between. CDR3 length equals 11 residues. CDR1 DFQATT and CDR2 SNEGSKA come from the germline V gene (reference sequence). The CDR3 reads CSAQQGTEAFF. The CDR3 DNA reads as TGCAGTGCTCAACAGGGCACTGAAGCTTTCTTT.